Following are 13 T cell receptor beta chains from one sample sequenced in a study of cytomegalovirus exposure and HLA in healthy donors. Profiled with immunoSEQ multiplex PCR; TCRdb holds only in-frame clones, not every one. Among tens of thousands of clones, over 85% were seen once, and the ten largest hold approximately 0.73%. Sequenced input: PBMCs. These TCRs come from a woman in her late teens or twenties in good health and CMV-seronegative.

V is TRBV11-2 and J is TRBJ1-2; tentatively, D is TRBD1 (6 bases). The ends were cut back, 3 bases at V and 3 bases at J, with 14 bases in the middle. This CDR3 is built from 15 residues. Germline lookup yields CDR1 SGHAT and CDR2 FQNNGV. The CDR3 sequence: CASSFSVGGDYGYTF. In nucleotides, the CDR3 is TGTGCCAGCAGCTTTTCGGTAGGGGGAGACTATGGCTACACCTTC.

This clone occurred once. The chain has TRBV11-2 and TRBJ2-7, with TRBD2 identical over 7 bases. This CDR3 region has 11 residues. Germline V gene lookup returns CDR1 SGHAT and CDR2 FQNNGV. CDR3 loop: CAPWGGYEQYF. CDR3 in DNA: TGTGCTCCATGGGGGGGCTACGAGCAGTACTTC.

J is TRBJ2-1 and V is TRBV27; 8 bases are a match to TRBD2. From germline, CDR1 is MNHEY and CDR2 SMNVEV (reference sequence). This CDR3 region has 16 residues. Losses at the gene ends were 6 bases for V and 4 bases for J; bases not matched to a gene: 11. The CDR3 is CASSAQLAETYNEQFF. For the CDR3, the DNA is TGTGCCAGCAGCGCTCAACTAGCGGAAACTTACAATGAGCAGTTCTTC.

The chain combines TRBV7-2 with TRBJ2-7, with 8 positions matching TRBD2. The CDR3 spans 15 residues. V trimming: 6 bases; J trimming: 0 bases; junction bases outside the gene matches: 7. Germline-derived CDR1 and CDR2 are SGHTA and FQGNSA. The DNA for the CDR3 is TGTGCCAGCAGACCTCCGGGACTAGGCTCCTACGAGCAGTACTTC. Translated, it gives CASRPPGLGSYEQYF.

The J gene is TRBJ1-1, the V gene TRBV27, with 7 nucleotides matching TRBD1. Germline V gives CDR1 MNHEY, CDR2 SMNVEV (reference sequence). With V trimmed by 3 bases and J by 8 bases, 9 bases remained unmatched. The CDR3 runs 14 residues. The CDR3 sequence is CASSFHRGATEAFF. The CDR3 bases are TGTGCCAGCAGTTTCCACAGGGGTGCCACAGAAGCTTTCTTT.

The genes are TRBV9 and TRBJ2-2; 7 nucleotides agree with TRBD1. The CDR3 runs 17 residues. With 0 bases clipped from V and 6 bases from J, the junction kept 11 bases outside the gene matches. From germline, CDR1 is SGDLS and CDR2 YYNGEE. The CDR3 DNA reads TGTGCCAGCAGCGTAGGGGGGACCAGGGGGTTAGCCGGGGAGCTGTTTTTT. Translation: CASSVGGTRGLAGELFF.

This sequence joins TRBV15 and TRBJ2-7; TRBD2 agrees at 9 bases. CDR3 length: 15 amino acids. J lost 6 bases, V lost 0 bases, and 6 bases had no gene match. Germline-derived CDR1 and CDR2 are LNHNV and YYDKDF (reference sequence). The CDR3 here is CATSRDKGLASEQYF. CDR3 nucleotides: TGTGCCACCAGCAGAGATAAGGGACTAGCTTCCGAGCAGTACTTC.

The V and J genes are TRBV2 and TRBJ2-2, with TRBD1 identical over 11 bases. Germline V gene lookup returns CDR1 SNHLY and CDR2 FYNNEI. The trim removed 4 bases at V and 3 bases at J, leaving 7 bases unmatched. The CDR3 contains 17 residues. CDR3 residues: CASSVGQGAADTGELFF. CDR3 nucleotide sequence: TGTGCCAGCAGTGTAGGACAGGGGGCGGCCGACACCGGGGAGCTGTTTTTT.

The chain uses TRBV28 and TRBJ2-3, with 9 bases aligning to TRBD1. J was trimmed by 2 bases and V by 4 bases; bases with no gene match: 4. The CDR3 runs to 15 residues. Germline assignment: CDR1 MDHEN and CDR2 SYDVKM. The CDR3 loop is CASSSGTGTTDTQYF. In nucleotides, the CDR3 is TGTGCCAGCAGTTCCGGGACAGGGACCACAGATACGCAGTATTTT.

This chain joins TRBV5-1 and TRBJ2-3; 10 bases map to TRBD2. The CDR3 covers 17 residues. With V trimmed by 2 bases and J by 1 base, 7 bases remained unmatched. Germline CDR1 SGHRS, CDR2 YFSETQ. This chain's CDR3 is CASSFATGTSGTDTQYF. The CDR3 DNA reads TGCGCCAGCAGCTTCGCCACAGGGACTAGCGGCACAGATACGCAGTATTTT.

The chain uses TRBV28 and TRBJ1-2; D call uncertain. Germline V lookup: CDR1 MDHEN, CDR2 SYDVKM. With 2 bases removed from V and 5 bases from J, the gap between germline ends came to 9 bases. The CDR3 is 13 residues long. The DNA of the CDR3 is TGTGCCAGCAGTTTAGACTTACGTTATGGCTACACCTTC. This encodes CASSLDLRYGYTF.

The chain combines TRBV7-2 with TRBJ2-7; TRBD1 matches at 7 bases. This CDR3 contains 15 residues. Trimming cost V 5 bases and J 3 bases; bases outside gene matches: 10. CDR1 and CDR2 from the germline V gene are SGHTA and FQGNSA. DNA for the CDR3: TGTGCCAGCAGCCTCAACAGGGGTTTCGTCTACGAGCAGTACTTC. Residues: CASSLNRGFVYEQYF.

This clone was seen just once. The chain recombines TRBV5-1 with TRBJ2-7; tentative D call: TRBD2 (6 bases). The CDR3 covers 15 residues. The V end lost 2 bases, the J end lost 0 bases, and 12 bases lay between the germline ends. Germline assignment: CDR1 SGHRS and CDR2 YFSETQ. DNA of the CDR3: TGCGCCAGCAGCTTCCGTTCTAGCGCCTCCTACGAGCAGTACTTC. Protein sequence: CASSFRSSASYEQYF.